The rows below give T cell receptor beta chains drawn from one sample of a study of cytomegalovirus exposure and HLA in healthy donors. The method was immunoSEQ multiplex PCR; TCRdb's version includes in-frame clones alone and lacks a portion of them. Altogether roughly 220,000 clones are present, 75% to 90% being singletons, with the ten largest covering about an eighth. Sequenced input: PBMCs. The receptor set was obtained from a woman in her twenties or thirties in good health and CMV-seropositive. Both conserved end residues are part of each CDR3. Fields, in order: V gene, D gene, J gene, clone size, CDR3 DNA, CDR3 protein. A D gene is named only where the DNA matches it firmly. Expanded clones get a size class; other rows say once, few or many, or leave the size out.

>TRBV10-3|.|TRBJ1-2|.
TGTGCCATCAGTGAGACACGACAGGATGGCTACACCTTC
CAISETRQDGYTF
>TRBV28|.|TRBJ2-2|.
TGTGCCAGCAGTTTTTTTCAGGGGATAAACACCGGGGAGCTGTTTTTT
CASSFFQGINTGELFF
>TRBV6-1|TRBD2|TRBJ2-7|.
TGTGCCAGTGGATCGGGAGGGAAATACGAGCAGTACTTC
CASGSGGKYEQYF
>TRBV19|TRBD1|TRBJ1-5|.
TGTGCCAGTAGGCCAACAGGGGGTCAGCCCCAGCATTTT
CASRPTGGQPQHF
>TRBV5-1|.|TRBJ1-1|.
TGCGCCAGCAGCGAGGGCACTGAAGCTTTCTTT
CASSEGTEAFF
>TRBV19|.|TRBJ2-7|.
TGTGCCAGTAGTATAGAAATGGGGACTCGATCCTACGAGCAGTACTTC
CASSIEMGTRSYEQYF
>TRBV7-2|.|TRBJ2-1|.
TGTGCCAGCAGCAATTTCGCCTACGGGGGTGAGCAGTTCTTC
CASSNFAYGGEQFF
>TRBV27|.|TRBJ2-1|.
TGTGCCAGCAGTTTATTGGGGGATGCGTTCAATGAGCAGTTCTTC
CASSLLGDAFNEQFF
>TRBV6-1|.|TRBJ1-5|few
TGTGCCAGCAGTGAAGCGGCTGGGGGGAATCAGCCCCAGCATTTT
CASSEAAGGNQPQHF
>TRBV10-3|.|TRBJ1-5|.
TGTGCCGCCGCCACGGACAGTCGGGATCAGCCCCAGCATTTT
CAAATDSRDQPQHF
>TRBV9|TRBD1|TRBJ2-2|.
TGTGCCAGCAGCCCACGGACAGGGGGCAGCAACACCGGGGAGCTGTTTTTT
CASSPRTGGSNTGELFF
>TRBV6-1|TRBD1|TRBJ2-7|.
TGTGCCAGCAGTGAAGCAGGAAGGGACAGGGTGACCTACGAGCAGTACTTC
CASSEAGRDRVTYEQYF
>TRBV29-1|.|TRBJ2-1|.
TGCAGCGTTGGCGCTAGCTCCTACAATGAGCAGTTCTTC
CSVGASSYNEQFF
>TRBV28|TRBD1|TRBJ1-1|.
TGTGCCAGCAGTTTGGAAGGACAGGGGGCGTTTCCTGAAGCTTTCTTT
CASSLEGQGAFPEAFF
>TRBV6-5|.|TRBJ1-5|.
TGTGCCAGCGGGGAGGGAAATCAGCCCCAGCATTTT
CASGEGNQPQHF
>TRBV5-6|TRBD1|TRBJ2-5|.
TGTGCCAGCAGCTTAGCCACCTGGGACAGGGGGCGCCAAGAGACCCAGTACTTC
CASSLATWDRGRQETQYF
>TRBV27|TRBD1|TRBJ1-2|few
TGTGCCAGCAGTGGCCGGACAGGGGTTGGCTACACCTTC
CASSGRTGVGYTF
>TRBV11-2|.|TRBJ1-2|.
TGTGCCAGCAGCCCCGGGGAGATCTATGGCTACACCTTC
CASSPGEIYGYTF
>TRBV28|.|TRBJ1-2|.
TGTGCCAGCAGTTTATCGGAGGCGAGCTATGGCTACACCTTC
CASSLSEASYGYTF
>TRBV14|.|TRBJ2-2|once
TGTGCCAGCAGCCAAGTCGGGCAGAGACCCGGGGAGCTGTTTTTT
CASSQVGQRPGELFF
>TRBV5-1|TRBD1|TRBJ1-1|.
TGCGCCAGCAGCTCCGGGGGACAGCTGAACACTGAAGCTTTCTTT
CASSSGGQLNTEAFF
>TRBV4-3|.|TRBJ2-7|.
TGCGCCAGCAGCCAAGAAGTAGGGATCTACGAGCAGTACTTC
CASSQEVGIYEQYF
>TRBV7-3|TRBD1|TRBJ2-6|.
TGTGCCAGCAGCTTGGGGACAGGGGGTAACCCACGTCCTGGGGCCAACGTCCTGACTTTC
CASSLGTGGNPRPGANVLTF
>TRBV25-1|.|TRBJ1-2|.
TGTGCCAGCACTTCTGGTGGGGGCTACACCTTC
CASTSGGGYTF
>TRBV5-1|TRBD2|TRBJ2-7|.
TGCGCCAGCAGCTTGAGCGGGAGTTCCTACGAGCAGTACTTC
CASSLSGSSYEQYF
>TRBV6-5|.|TRBJ2-2|few
TGTGCCAGCAGTTACGGCACATACACCGGGGAGCTGTTTTTT
CASSYGTYTGELFF
>TRBV30|TRBD1|TRBJ2-5|.
TGTGCCTGGAGTGTACAGGGGGCCGTTGAGACCCAGTACTTC
CAWSVQGAVETQYF
>TRBV6-5|.|TRBJ2-7|.
TGTGCCAGCAGTTACTCGCGCCAGGGGATCTACGAGCAGTACTTC
CASSYSRQGIYEQYF
>TRBV10-3|.|TRBJ1-5|.
TGTGCCACCGCCCCAGGTCAGGAAGATCAGCCCCAGCATTTT
CATAPGQEDQPQHF
>TRBV30|TRBD1|TRBJ1-1|.
TGTGCCTGGAGTAAGGCAGGGGGCACTGAAGCTTTCTTT
CAWSKAGGTEAFF
>TRBV30|TRBD2|TRBJ2-2|.
TGTGCCTGGAGTAGCGCGGCGGGAGGGCCCGGGGAGCTGTTTTTT
CAWSSAAGGPGELFF
>TRBV6-1|TRBD1|TRBJ2-7|many
TGTGCCAGCAGTCGCGGACAGGGGTACGAGCAGTACTTC
CASSRGQGYEQYF
>TRBV19|.|TRBJ2-1|.
TGTGCCAGTAGTATGGGGCGCTTCAATGAGCAGTTCTTC
CASSMGRFNEQFF
>TRBV2|.|TRBJ2-7|.
TGTGCCAGCAGTGACGACTCGTCCTACGAGCAGTACTTC
CASSDDSSYEQYF
>TRBV5-1|.|TRBJ2-6|.
TGCGCCAGCAGCGGAGACAGCTATTCTGGGGCCAACGTCCTGACTTTC
CASSGDSYSGANVLTF
>TRBV30|.|TRBJ1-1|.
.
CAWSFGAGYTEAFF
>TRBV29-1|TRBD1|TRBJ1-2|.
TGCAGCGTTGAATCAGCCAGGGGGTATGGCTACACCTTC
CSVESARGYGYTF
>TRBV30|.|TRBJ1-2|once
TGTGCCTGGAGCCGAGAGGCGGGATCTAACTATGGCTACACCTTC
CAWSREAGSNYGYTF
>TRBV19|TRBD1|TRBJ2-1|.
TGTGCCAGTAGTATAGGAGATTCCAGGGGGCCGAATGAGCAGTTCTTC
CASSIGDSRGPNEQFF
>TRBV30|TRBD2|TRBJ2-7|.
TGTGCCTGGAGCGGACTAGCGGGAGGCTACGAGCAGTACTTC
CAWSGLAGGYEQYF
>TRBV27|TRBD2|TRBJ2-1|once
TGTGCCAGCAGTTCAGGTAGCGGGAGTACCTACAATGAGCAGTTCTTC
CASSSGSGSTYNEQFF
>TRBV6-4|.|TRBJ2-7|.
TGTGCCAGCAGTTCCCTAGCCCGGGACCGGCGTGGGTCCTACGAGCAGTACTTC
CASSSLARDRRGSYEQYF
>TRBV28|TRBD2|TRBJ2-1|once
TGTGCCAGCAGCAGGGCACGCGGGAGGAACTCCTACAATGAGCAGTTCTTC
CASSRARGRNSYNEQFF
>TRBV7-2|TRBD1|TRBJ1-2|.
TGTGCCAGCAGCCCACGCGGGGACAGGGATGGCTACACCTTC
CASSPRGDRDGYTF
>TRBV25-1|.|TRBJ2-3|once
TGTGCCAGCAGTGAACTGGACAGACCTAGCACAGATACGCAGTATTTT
CASSELDRPSTDTQYF